The rows below give T cell receptor beta chains drawn from one sample of a study of monozygotic twins with inflammatory bowel disease. TCRdb reworked the 5' RACE reads into one entry per CDR3 protein, no DNA. The sample features 330,000 or so distinct CDR3 sequences, with 2% to 2.5% in its top ten. Specimen: blood. The receptor source for this set is a human donor with ulcerative colitis or Crohn's disease, or a healthy co-twin of an affected twin (not recorded which). The CDR3 runs from the conserved cysteine through the conserved F or W.

J gene,V gene,CDR3 protein
TRBJ1-1,TRBV15,CATSSGGKDTEAFF
TRBJ2-1,TRBV5-6,CASSLWGPRTSGGYYNEQFF
TRBJ1-5,TRBV18,CASSPAGTDHQPQHF
TRBJ1-2,TRBV29-1,CSVDGMVYGYTF
TRBJ2-2,TRBV5-1,CASSSPPTADTGELFF
TRBJ2-3,TRBV4-3,CASSQGTGGGDTQYF
TRBJ2-5,TRBV7-3,CASSLIGGVETQYF
TRBJ2-5,TRBV12-3/TRBV12-4,CASSPRGTGEKETQYF
TRBJ1-1,TRBV5-1,CASSSWTGGATEAFF
TRBJ1-6,TRBV20-1,CSAIGQGTNNSPLHF
TRBJ2-2,TRBV29-1,CSVETSSGGIGELFF
TRBJ2-5,TRBV28,CASSYFETQYF
TRBJ2-3,TRBV15,CATSRGRDTQYF
TRBJ2-2,TRBV19,CASRAAGVGELFF
TRBJ2-3,TRBV24-1,CATSPGFPDTQYF
TRBJ1-1,TRBV7-9,CASSFGQGILKNTEAFF
TRBJ2-7,TRBV10-3,CAISESGQLYEQYF
TRBJ2-2,TRBV5-1,CASSIGNANTGELFF
TRBJ1-1,TRBV4-1,CASSYQGEPLNTEAFF
TRBJ1-3,TRBV11-2,CASSSPAPTPDTIYF
TRBJ2-6,TRBV7-2,CASSVQAAGANVLTF
TRBJ1-5,TRBV5-1,CASSLGENQPQHF
TRBJ2-1,TRBV5-1,CASRRADSYNEQFF
TRBJ1-2,TRBV7-2,CASSPGTGGRGYGYTF
TRBJ2-2,TRBV20-1,CSARDRSGGNTGELFF
TRBJ1-2,TRBV12-3/TRBV12-4,CASTSRPAGGYTF
TRBJ1-4,TRBV20-1,CSARPWEGVANNEKLFF
TRBJ2-2,TRBV20-1,CSARRQEAAGELFF
TRBJ2-2,TRBV12-3/TRBV12-4,CASSSPLVGVSGELFF
TRBJ2-2,TRBV7-2,CASSSAPTGELFF
TRBJ2-2,TRBV5-5,CASSPTPPGELFF
TRBJ2-7,TRBV12-3/TRBV12-4,CASSMTGDISYEQYF
TRBJ2-1,TRBV20-1,CSWESYNEQFF
TRBJ2-7,TRBV28,CASSPGVGTALREQYF
TRBJ2-7,TRBV20-1,CSATRSGRSYEQYF